This T cell receptor (beta chain) was identified in a study of cytomegalovirus exposure and HLA in healthy donors. Sequencing used immunoSEQ multiplex PCR; TCRdb keeps in-frame clones, though not all of them. The repertoire holds about 140,000 clones, with approximately 90% as singletons. V shed 4 bases and J 3 bases; nucleotides not matched to a gene: 11. Germline CDR1 is SGHRS and CDR2 is YFSETQ. This CDR3 is built from 16 residues. A note on this clone: Its cognate antigen is unknown.

Study outcomes and limitations: Reports credit the classifier with highly specific, highly sensitive diagnosis of cytomegalovirus status.

Sequences were obtained from PBMCs. The chain recombines TRBV5-1 with TRBJ2-7; 9 bases agree with TRBD1. This sequence originates from a man younger than 35 in good health and CMV-seronegative. CDR3 amino acids: CASSLEPGQGLYEQYF. The CDR3 region has the DNA TGCGCCAGCAGCCTGGAACCGGGACAGGGACTCTACGAGCAGTACTTC. Full variable domain (outside the CDR3, taken from reference TRBV5-1 and TRBJ2-7): KAGVTQTPRYLIKTRGQQVTLSCSPISGHRSVSWYQQTPGQGLQFLFEYFSETQRNKGNFPGRFSGRQFSNSRSEMNVSTLELGDSALYLCASSLEPGQGLYEQYFGPGTRLTVT.